The 20 T cell receptor beta chains below come from one sample, sequenced in a study of tumor-infiltrating lymphocytes in oesophageal squamous cell carcinoma. TCRdb reprocessed the PCR reads with MiXCR, giving one entry per CDR3 protein. The sample has 9,500 to 15,000 distinct CDR3 sequences; less than 55% are singletons. Sample: esophageal tumor tissue. All receptors derive from a female donor with esophageal squamous cell carcinoma.

This sequence joins TRBV7-6 and TRBJ1-1, with D unresolved. Germline CDR1 and CDR2: SGHVS and FNYEAQ. The V and J ends lost 0 bases and 3 bases respectively, with 20 bases between them. This CDR3 is built from 18 residues. The CDR3 is CASSLAGPRHGGDTEAFF. The CDR3 coding sequence is TGTGCCAGCAGCTTAGCTGGGCCCCGCCATGGAGGTGACACTGAAGCTTTCTTT. Variable domain in full (rest from reference TRBV7-6 and TRBJ1-1): GAGVSQSPRYKVTKRGQDVALRCDPISGHVSLYWYRQALGQGPEFLTYFNYEAQQDKSGLPNDRFSAERPEGSISTLTIQRTEQRDSAMYRCASSLAGPRHGGDTEAFFGQGTRLTVV.

V and J are TRBV10-1 and TRBJ2-5; perhaps TRBD1 as D (6 bases). The J call may be faulty, since TRBJ2-7 better matches the DNA end. The CDR3 runs to 14 residues. The germline V gene has CDR1 WNHNN and CDR2 SYGVQD (reference sequence). CDR3 residues: CASSTGSAGSEQYF. The CDR3 nucleotides read TGCGCCAGCAGTACAGGGTCGGCAGGAAGCGAGCAGTACTTC.

The CDR3 nucleotides read TGTGCCAGCAGTCCTGGGACTTCGCTCACCTACGAGCAGTACTTC. As protein: CASSPGTSLTYEQYF. V gene TRBV6-6 combines with J gene TRBJ2-5; perhaps TRBD2 as D (6 bases). The closer fit of TRBJ2-7 to the DNA end suggests the J call may be wrong. This CDR3 is built from 15 residues. CDR1 MNHNY and CDR2 SVGAGI come from the germline V gene (reference sequence).

This clonotype is a singleton in its sample. The chain joins TRBV7-2 to TRBJ2-1, with TRBD1 matching 7 bases. V lost 8 bases to trimming and J lost 10 bases; unmatched junction nucleotides: 17. Germline CDR1 reads SGHTA; CDR2 reads FQGNSA. The CDR3 extends over 15 amino acids. CDR3 loop: CASAQQGPLTYEQFF. For the CDR3, the DNA is TGTGCCAGCGCCCAACAGGGGCCCCTAACCTACGAGCAGTTCTTC. Full variable domain (remainder filled in from reference TRBV7-2 and TRBJ2-1): GAGVSQSPSNKVTEKGKDVELRCDPISGHTALYWYRQSLGQGLEFLIYFQGNSAPDKSGLPSDRFSAERTGGSVSTLTIQRTQQEDSAVYLCASAQQGPLTYEQFFGPGTRLTVL.

The V call is TRBV7-3, the J call TRBJ2-3; 7 positions agree with TRBD2. The germline CDR1 and CDR2 sequences are SGHTA and FQGTGA. The CDR3 has 13 residues. The junction had 0 bases not matched to a gene; V was cut back by 0 bases and J by 6 bases. The CDR3 DNA is TGTGCCAGCAGCTTAACAGCGGGGGATACGCAGTATTTT. This encodes CASSLTAGDTQYF.

In its sample, this clonotype was seen once. This chain joins TRBV7-6 and TRBJ2-4; TRBD1 is a possible D gene (5 bases). Matching the DNA end better, TRBJ2-5 makes the J call doubtful. This CDR3 is 16 amino acids long. The V gene's germline CDR1 is SGHVS and CDR2 FNYEAQ. CDR3 coding DNA: TGTGCCAGCAGCTTAGAGCCAGGGCGTAACCAAGAGACCCAGTACTTC. As protein: CASSLEPGRNQETQYF.

By share of the sample, this clonotype is medium-sized. This chain connects TRBV7-9 to TRBJ2-7, with 8 bases matching TRBD1. V was clipped by 5 bases and J by 6 bases; unmatched bases: 6. The CDR3 extends over 13 amino acids. The germline gives CDR1 SEHNR, CDR2 FQNEAQ (reference sequence). The CDR3 DNA reads as TGTGCCAGCAGCCCGGACAGGGATGCCGAGCAGTACTTC. It translates to CASSPDRDAEQYF.

V and J are TRBV7-2 and TRBJ2-5; TRBD2 aligns across 15 bases. From germline, CDR1 is SGHTA and CDR2 FQGNSA. With V trimmed by 5 bases and J by 3 bases, 1 base remained unmatched. The CDR3 runs 15 residues. DNA of the CDR3: TGTGCCAGCAGCCGGACTAGCGGGGGGGAAGAGACCCAGTACTTC. Translating it yields CASSRTSGGEETQYF.

This clonotype was seen ten or more times. The chain is built from TRBV5-5 and TRBJ1-3; no clear D. V lost 0 bases and J lost 0, with 7 bases in between. Germline CDR1 is SGHKS and CDR2 is YYEKEE (reference sequence). The CDR3 consists of 15 residues. CDR3 sequence (DNA): TGTGCCAGCAGCTTGGCTACCTCCTCTGGAAACACCATATATTTT. Its protein is CASSLATSSGNTIYF.

This clonotype is a singleton in its sample. The V gene is TRBV11-2, the J gene TRBJ2-1, with D maybe TRBD2 (6 bases). The CDR3 is made up of 15 amino acids. Germline CDR1 and CDR2: SGHAT and FQNNGV. V was pared by 5 bases and J by 6 bases, with 17 bases between. The DNA for the CDR3 is TGTGCCAGCAGCCTCGACCAGCGACTAGGCAATGAGCAGTTCTTC. Its protein product is CASSLDQRLGNEQFF.

This clonotype was observed at least ten times. The chain recombines TRBV7-9 with TRBJ2-7; maybe TRBD2 (5 bases). The CDR3 covers 12 residues. CDR1 SEHNR and CDR2 FQNEAQ come from the germline V gene (reference sequence). Trimming shortened V by 3 bases and J by 6 bases, and 9 bases separated the two germline ends. The CDR3 DNA reads as TGTGCCAGCAGCTTCCAGGCGGGCGAGCAGTACTTC. This translates into CASSFQAGEQYF. Supplemented by reference TRBV7-9 and TRBJ2-7, the full variable domain reads DTGVSQNPRHKITKRGQNVTFRCDPISEHNRLYWYRQTLGQGPEFLTYFQNEAQLEKSRLLSDRFSAERPKGSFSTLEIQRTEQGDSAMYLCASSFQAGEQYFGPGTRLTVT.

This clonotype occurred once. The V call is TRBV4-3, the J call TRBJ2-5; tentative D call: TRBD1 (6 bases). V was trimmed by 6 bases and J by 13 bases, leaving 24 bases between them. Germline lookup yields CDR1 LGHNA and CDR2 YSLEER. The CDR3 contains 14 residues. The CDR3 spells CASSYRVNTGELYF. CDR3 in DNA: TGCGCCAGCAGTTACAGGGTCAACACCGGGGAGCTGTACTTC.

This clonotype was picked up a small number of times. J is TRBJ2-1 and V is TRBV7-3; the match to TRBD2 covers 11 bases. CDR1 SGHTA and CDR2 FQGTGA come from the germline V gene. The CDR3 has 15 amino acids. J gave up 5 bases and V 2 bases, and 2 bases lay outside the gene matches. CDR3 amino acids: CASSLGTSGNNEQFF. CDR3 bases: TGTGCCAGCAGCTTAGGGACTAGCGGCAACAATGAGCAGTTCTTC.

The V gene is TRBV12-3 or TRBV12-4, the J gene TRBJ2-7; D is undetermined. V lost 4 bases, J lost 7 bases, and 17 bases lay in between. The CDR3 runs 14 residues. CDR3 amino acids: CASSYVSSYNEQYF. CDR3 nucleotide sequence: TGTGCCAGCAGTTACGTCAGCTCCTACAATGAGCAGTACTTC.

This clonotype was recorded only once. V gene TRBV6-8 combines with J gene TRBJ1-4, with D unclear. This CDR3 is built from 16 residues. The germline CDR1 and CDR2 sequences are MNHGY and SAAAGT. Between the trimmed V and J ends, which lost 5 bases and 0 bases, there was a span of 13 bases. CDR3 in DNA: TGTGCCAGCAGTCCTAAGTTTCAGGCAACTAATGAAAAACTGTTTTTT. The encoded protein is CASSPKFQATNEKLFF.

In this sample, this clonotype turned up once. V gene TRBV11-2 combines with J gene TRBJ2-5; 9 bases fit TRBD2. Judging by the DNA end, TRBJ2-7 fits better; the J call may be wrong. The CDR3 spans 16 residues. Germline values: CDR1 SGHAT, CDR2 FQNNGV. The DNA for the CDR3 is TGTGCCAGCAGCTTAGCGACTAGCGGTAGCTCCTACGAGCAGTACTTC. This sequence encodes CASSLATSGSSYEQYF.

Only one count was recorded for this clonotype. The V gene is TRBV12-3 or TRBV12-4, the J gene TRBJ2-2; 10 nucleotides align to TRBD2. V lost 6 bases, J lost 0 bases, and 7 bases stayed unmatched. The CDR3 consists of 17 residues. The CDR3 coding sequence is TGTGCCAGCAGGATTAGCGGGAGGTACGCGAACACCGGGGAGCTGTTTTTT. It yields the protein CASRISGRYANTGELFF.

V and J are TRBV11-1 and TRBJ2-5, with 8 bases that match TRBD1. The germline gives CDR1 SGHAT, CDR2 FQDESV (reference sequence). The CDR3 spans 15 residues. V was clipped by 5 bases and J by 5 bases; unmatched bases: 10. In DNA, the CDR3 is TGTGCCAGCAGCAAGACCCAGGGGGCTGGGGAGACCCAGTACTTC. It translates to CASSKTQGAGETQYF.

This chain joins TRBV28 and TRBJ1-5; D is uncertain. The germline CDR1 and CDR2 sequences are MDHEN and SYDVKM. The CDR3 extends over 16 amino acids. Trimming pared 4 bases from V and 4 bases from J, leaving 17 bases between. The CDR3 loop is CASSSRYRLKNQPQHF. The CDR3 DNA reads TGTGCCAGCAGTTCTCGGTACCGCTTGAAAAATCAGCCCCAGCATTTT.

This chain connects TRBV12-3 or TRBV12-4 to TRBJ2-1; D gene ambiguous. The end of the DNA aligns better with TRBJ2-7, so the J call may be wrong. CDR3 size: 13 residues. CDR3: CASSFSAFGEQYF. The CDR3 DNA reads TGTGCCAGCAGCTTTTCGGCCTTTGGTGAGCAGTACTTC.